These 30 T cell receptor beta chains were all obtained from the same sample, sequenced in a study of blood T cells in healthy people across ages (dated by TCRdb to about 2015). The receptor library was made with 5' RACE. The sequencer listed for this sample is Illumina HiSeq 2500. A second PCR of about 7 to 12 cycles was performed with a sample-barcoded 5' primer and a J-beta primer mix. TCRdb reprocessing: public reads trimmed at Q25 with fastp, clones called with MiXCR, in-frame beta chains kept. Each CDR3 protein appears once, grouped with its most common genes and DNA. The sample table records 600,000 or so distinct CDR3 sequences; around 31% of these occur just once. The top ten clonotypes cover around 16% of the sample. The sequencing input was blood. These receptors all come from a woman aged 80 or over in good health.

V and J are TRBV7-9 and TRBJ1-5; D is undetermined. Looked up from germline, CDR1 is SEHNR and CDR2 is FQNEAQ (reference sequence). Trimming removed 5 bases at V and 5 bases at J, with 19 bases between. This CDR3 contains 16 residues. The CDR3 sequence: CASSPGGGLGDQPQHF. The CDR3 bases are TGTGCCAGCAGCCCAGGAGGAGGGTTGGGAGATCAGCCCCAGCATTTT.

This clonotype was picked up a small number of times. CDR3 bases: TGTGCCAGCAGCCAGGACAGGAGCTCCTATAATTCACCCCTCCACTTT. Amino acid sequence: CASSQDRSSYNSPLHF. V gene TRBV6-5 combines with J gene TRBJ1-6; 7 bases fit TRBD1. Trimming took 6 bases from V and 0 from J; bases not matched to a gene: 5. Germline CDR1 MNHEY, CDR2 SVGAGI. The length of the CDR3 is 16 residues.

In this sample, this clonotype turned up many times. The chain joins TRBV10-3 to TRBJ2-3; 11 nucleotides line up with TRBD2. V lost 0 bases and J lost 5; bases outside the gene matches: 10. Germline loops: CDR1 ENHRY, CDR2 SYGVKD. The CDR3 is 18 residues long. The CDR3 loop is CAISESTSGALWEDTQYF. Here the CDR3 DNA reads TGTGCCATCAGTGAGTCGACTAGCGGGGCCCTATGGGAAGATACGCAGTATTTT.

Many counts were recorded for this clonotype. The rearrangement links TRBV30 to TRBJ1-2; 9 bases agree with TRBD1. V shed 1 base and J 10 bases; nucleotides not matched to a gene: 4. This CDR3 is 12 amino acids long. Germline V gives CDR1 GTSNPN, CDR2 SVGIG (reference sequence). The CDR3 nucleotides are TGTGCCTGGAGTGGGGGACAGGGCATCTACACCTTC. As protein: CAWSGGQGIYTF.

The chain carries TRBV6-6 and TRBJ1-5; D uncertain. Trimming shortened V by 5 bases and J by 5 bases, and 10 bases separated the two germline ends. This CDR3 has 13 amino acids. Germline values: CDR1 MNHNY, CDR2 SVGAGI (reference sequence). Written as DNA, the CDR3 is TGTGCCAGCAGTCTTATGTCTCATCAGCCCCAGCATTTT. Encoded protein: CASSLMSHQPQHF.

This clonotype showed up many times. J is TRBJ1-5 and V is TRBV4-2; 7 bases map to TRBD1. Germline loops: CDR1 LGHNA, CDR2 YNFKEQ. The CDR3 spans 15 residues. V lost 0 bases, J lost 7 bases, and 6 bases stayed unmatched. In DNA, the CDR3 is TGTGCCAGCAGCCAAGATCAAGGGGGCTGGCAGCCCCAGCATTTT. Encoded protein: CASSQDQGGWQPQHF.

This clonotype was seen only a few times. The junction does not match germline at one end; this may be a read error. This chain uses TRBV3-1 with TRBJ2-6, with D possibly TRBD1 on 5 matching bases. CDR1 and CDR2 (germline): LGHDT, YNNKEL (reference sequence). The CDR3 totals 15 residues. The CDR3 protein is CASSQKVSGANVPTF. The CDR3 nucleotides are TGTGCCAGCAGCCAAAAAGTCTCTGGGGCCAACGTCCCGACTTTC.

In its sample, this clonotype was seen many times. The chain is built from TRBV4-3 and TRBJ1-2; D uncertain. This CDR3 contains 15 residues. Trimming removed 0 bases at V and 5 bases at J, with 13 bases between. The V gene's germline CDR1 is LGHNA and CDR2 YSLEER. This chain's CDR3 is CASSQDLRADYGYTF. The DNA for the CDR3 is TGCGCCAGCAGCCAAGATCTTAGAGCTGATTATGGCTACACCTTC.

This clonotype showed up many times. The chain is built from TRBV6-1 and TRBJ2-1; the D gene is possibly TRBD1 (6 bases). The length of the CDR3 is 13 residues. The germline V gene encodes CDR1 MNHNS and CDR2 SASEGT. The V end lost 3 bases, the J end lost 3 bases, and 6 bases lay between the germline ends. CDR3 DNA: TGTGCCAGCAGTGACAGGGGCTACAATGAGCAGTTCTTC. This codes for CASSDRGYNEQFF.

Regarding this clonotype: This may be a read error, as it is one base from a much larger clone. The chain couples TRBV27 to TRBJ2-1, with a weak D call TRBD2 (6 bases). The CDR3 runs to 12 residues. Germline V lookup: CDR1 MNHEY, CDR2 SMNVEV (reference sequence). V was clipped by 8 bases and J by 8 bases, with 13 bases between them. For the CDR3, the DNA is TGTGCCAGCGGGGGGACCGGAGATGAGCAGTTCTTC. Protein sequence: CASGGTGDEQFF.

This clonotype occurred many times. This sequence joins TRBV12-3 or TRBV12-4 and TRBJ1-2; a possible D gene is TRBD1 (5 bases). V was trimmed by 2 bases and J by 4 bases, leaving 8 bases between them. The CDR3 extends over 13 amino acids. The CDR3: CASSLQGPYGYTF. CDR3 bases: TGTGCCAGCAGTTTACAGGGTCCCTATGGCTACACCTTC.

The table lists this clonotype with many counts. V usage is TRBV5-1 and J usage is TRBJ2-7, with 8 bases that match TRBD2. The CDR3 has 15 residues. V lost 0 bases, J lost 5 bases, and 7 bases stayed unmatched. Germline lookup yields CDR1 SGHRS and CDR2 YFSETQ. As DNA, the CDR3 is TGCGCCAGCAGCTTGGATAGCGGGAAGGGTGACGAGCAGTACTTC. Its protein is CASSLDSGKGDEQYF. The complete variable domain, with remaining parts taken from reference TRBV5-1 and TRBJ2-7, reads KAGVTQTPRYLIKTRGQQVTLSCSPISGHRSVSWYQQTPGQGLQFLFEYFSETQRNKGNFPGRFSGRQFSNSRSEMNVSTLELGDSALYLCASSLDSGKGDEQYFGPGTRLTVT.

As regards this clonotype: One junction end does not reproduce the germline sequence, and a read error may be involved. The V gene is TRBV25-1, the J gene TRBJ2-1; the D call may be TRBD1 or TRBD2 (5 bases each). The CDR3 is 15 residues long. CDR1 is MGHDK and CDR2 is SYGVNS in the germline V gene. The CDR3 coding sequence is TGTGCCAGCAGTGATTTGGGGCGGGCCGACAATGGGCAGTTCTTC. Encoded protein: CASSDLGRADNGQFF. Filled out from reference TRBV25-1 and TRBJ2-1, the complete variable domain reads EADIYQTPRYLVIGTGKKITLECSQTMGHDKMYWYQQDPGMELHLIHYSYGVNSTEKGDLSSESTVSRIRTEHFPLTLESARPSHTSQYLCASSDLGRADNGQFFGPGTRLTVL.

This clonotype turned up a few times. The genes are TRBV4-3 and TRBJ1-2, with 9 bases that match TRBD1. Germline-derived CDR1 and CDR2 are LGHNA and YSLEER. CDR3 length: 16 residues. V dropped 1 base and J dropped 3; count of bases not matched to a gene: 6. The CDR3 loop is CASSQVGQGVDYGYTF. For the CDR3, the DNA is TGCGCCAGCAGCCAAGTGGGACAGGGCGTCGACTATGGCTACACCTTC.

Comment on this clonotype: At one end the junction does not follow the germline gene, possibly because of a read error. J is TRBJ2-7 and V is TRBV11-2, with TRBD2 matching 8 bases. This CDR3 has 15 residues. Germline CDR1 and CDR2: SGHAT and FQNNGV. The CDR3 loop is CAGSFKRGPSYEQYF. The CDR3 DNA sequence: TGTGCCGGCAGCTTTAAGCGGGGGCCCTCCTACGAGCAGTACTTC.

Turning to this clonotype: A much bigger clone sits one base away, suggesting this may be a read error. V is TRBV15 and J is TRBJ2-7, with 9 bases that match TRBD1. The germline CDR1 and CDR2 sequences are LNHNV and YYDKDF (reference sequence). This CDR3 has 14 residues. Losses at the gene ends were 5 bases for V and 7 bases for J; bases not matched to a gene: 9. DNA for the CDR3: TGTGCCACCAGCGGATCTACAGGGGGCAGGGAGCAGTACTTC. Translation gives CATSGSTGGREQYF.

CDR3 protein: CASSLGEVWISYNEQFF. The CDR3 coding sequence is TGTGCCAGCAGCTTAGGGGAGGTGTGGATCTCCTACAATGAGCAGTTCTTC. The chain combines TRBV7-9 with TRBJ2-1, with D perhaps matching TRBD2 (6 bases). The CDR3 contains 17 residues. In germline, CDR1 is SEHNR, CDR2 FQNEAQ (reference sequence). V lost 1 base, J lost 0 bases, and 13 bases lay in between.

This clonotype appeared a few times. This chain connects TRBV15 to TRBJ1-2, with D tentatively TRBD1 (5 bases). V was clipped by 3 bases and J by 7 bases, with 18 bases between them. Germline CDR1 LNHNV, CDR2 YYDKDF (reference sequence). This CDR3 has 15 amino acids. The CDR3 coding sequence is TGTGCCACCAGCAGTGGGGGTCCCCAAAGGGGTGGCTACACCTTC. Its protein product is CATSSGGPQRGGYTF.

This clonotype was observed many times. The chain has TRBV24-1 and TRBJ1-2; the match to TRBD1 covers 8 bases. Unmatched junction bases numbered 9, after V lost 7 bases and J lost 6 bases. The CDR3 runs 14 residues. From germline, CDR1 is KGHDR and CDR2 SFDVKD. The DNA for the CDR3 is TGTGCCACCAGAACCACAGGGGGATTCAATGGCTACACCTTC. It translates to CATRTTGGFNGYTF.

A note on this clonotype: An end of the junction does not agree with germline; a read error may underlie this. This sequence joins TRBV5-1 and TRBJ1-2, with a tentative D call TRBD1 (5 bases). The CDR3 contains 15 residues. Germline loops: CDR1 SGHRS, CDR2 YFSETQ. The DNA of the CDR3 is TGCGCCAGCGGGGCCGGTGGGGCGATTAACTGTGGCTACACCTTC. Amino acids: CASGAGGAINCGYTF. The entire variable domain, with the rest obtained from reference TRBV5-1 and TRBJ1-2, is as follows: KAGVTQTPRYLIKTRGQQVTLSCSPISGHRSVSWYQQTPGQGLQFLFEYFSETQRNKGNFPGRFSGRQFSNSRSEMNVSTLELGDSALYLCASGAGGAINCGYTFGSGTRLTVV.

On this clonotype: A much larger clonotype is one base distant, so this may be a read error. This chain connects TRBV5-1 to TRBJ2-7; 9 nucleotides line up with TRBD1. Germline V gene lookup returns CDR1 SGHRS and CDR2 YFSETQ. This CDR3 has 16 residues. The DNA for the CDR3 is TGCGCCAACAGCTTGAGTCGGACAGGGGAATCCTACGAGCAGTACTTC. This translates into CANSLSRTGESYEQYF. The full variable domain, its missing parts supplied by reference TRBV5-1 and TRBJ2-7, is KAGVTQTPRYLIKTRGQQVTLSCSPISGHRSVSWYQQTPGQGLQFLFEYFSETQRNKGNFPGRFSGRQFSNSRSEMNVSTLELGDSALYLCANSLSRTGESYEQYFGPGTRLTVT.

Regarding this clonotype: Being one base from a much bigger clone, this may be a read error. CDR3 nucleotides: TGCAGTGCTAGCAGGGATGAAGAGACCCAGTTCTTC. This codes for CSASRDEETQFF. The chain uses TRBV20-1 and TRBJ2-1; D might be TRBD1 (5 bases). CDR3 length equals 12 residues. With 3 bases removed from V and 13 bases from J, the gap between germline ends came to 16 bases. CDR1 DFQATT and CDR2 SNEGSKA come from the germline V gene (reference sequence).

The sample holds a few counts of this clonotype. The gene calls are TRBV27 and TRBJ2-3; no firm D call. V lost 0 bases and J 2 bases, leaving 6 bases between the germline ends. The CDR3 has 14 amino acids. CDR1 MNHEY and CDR2 SMNVEV come from the germline V gene (reference sequence). The CDR3 bases are TGTGCCAGCAGTTTATCCCCAACCACAGATACGCAGTATTTT. This translates into CASSLSPTTDTQYF.

This clonotype appeared a few times. This rearrangement joins TRBV5-1 to TRBJ2-2, with unresolved D. CDR1 is SGHRS, CDR2 YFSETQ, per germline. V gave up 6 bases and J gave up 6 bases, with 15 bases separating them. The CDR3 is 14 residues long. CDR3 residues: CASTGSVSSGELFF. As DNA, the CDR3 is TGCGCCAGCACTGGCAGTGTAAGCTCCGGGGAGCTGTTTTTT.

Many counts were recorded for this clonotype. V usage is TRBV5-1 and J usage is TRBJ1-1; D is perhaps TRBD1 (5 bases). The CDR3 loop spans 12 amino acids. Germline-derived CDR1 and CDR2 are SGHRS and YFSETQ. V shed 6 bases and J shed 5 bases, with 11 bases lying between them. The CDR3, as DNA: TGCGCCAGCACAGGGTTCGCGACTGAAGCTTTCTTT. It codes for CASTGFATEAFF.

This clonotype has ten or more counts. V and J are TRBV12-5 and TRBJ2-7; TRBD1 agrees at 10 bases. V shed 0 bases and J 1 base; nucleotides not matched to a gene: 6. The CDR3 has 17 amino acids. From germline, CDR1 is LGHNT and CDR2 FRNRAP. Here the CDR3 DNA reads TGTGCTAGTGGTTTGGTGCCCGACAGGGGGCAGTCCTACGAGCAGTACTTC. Residues: CASGLVPDRGQSYEQYF.

The chain has TRBV7-9 and TRBJ1-3; D remains unclear. This CDR3 has 15 amino acids. The V and J ends lost 6 bases and 3 bases respectively, with 15 bases between them. Germline CDR1 SEHNR, CDR2 FQNEAQ (reference sequence). CDR3 nucleotides: TGTGCCAGCAGTTCTCCAGTGGGTGGTGGAAACACCATATATTTT. This gives the protein CASSSPVGGGNTIYF.

In the case of this clonotype: A clone one base away is much larger, so this may be a read error. This chain uses TRBV9 with TRBJ2-7, with 7 bases that match TRBD2. Germline V gene sequence: CDR1 SGDLS, CDR2 YYNGEE. V dropped 0 bases and J dropped 7; count of bases not matched to a gene: 10. CDR3 length: 15 amino acids. CDR3 nucleotide sequence: TGTGCCAGCAGCGTAGATATAGCGGGTGATAATGAGCAGTACTTC. Amino acids: CASSVDIAGDNEQYF.

The chain joins TRBV6-6 to TRBJ1-2; 7 bases are a match to TRBD1. The CDR3 sequence is 15 residues long. Germline V gene data show CDR1 as MNHNY and CDR2 as SVGAGI (reference sequence). V was clipped by 6 bases and J by 1 base; unmatched bases: 8. The CDR3, as DNA: TGTGCCAGCAGGGCCGGGGACAGTGGTAACTATGGCTACACCTTC. Translated, it gives CASRAGDSGNYGYTF.

The chain is built from TRBV6-1 and TRBJ2-7, with TRBD1 matching 8 bases. The V gene's germline CDR1 is MNHNS and CDR2 SASEGT. Trimming cost V 2 bases and J 2 bases; bases outside gene matches: 2. This CDR3 has 14 residues. The CDR3 here is CASSERGQAYEQYF. The CDR3 DNA reads TGTGCCAGCAGTGAAAGGGGACAGGCCTACGAGCAGTACTTC.